The text below deals with one T cell receptor beta chain. No antigen is known for it. This specimen belongs to a study of cytomegalovirus exposure and HLA in healthy donors. Study findings and constraints: Sequencing probably produced one cluster of sequence variants that were highly shared. The authors listed some 160 TCR beta chains as cytomegalovirus-associated.

Researchers ran the PCR with 60 Vbeta and 13 Jbeta primers. The table came from immunoSEQ multiplex PCR; TCRdb's copy has only in-frame clones and leaves some out. Seen here are approximately 92,000 clones, over 70% observed once, and the top ten hold almost 8.5%. This CDR3 region has 15 residues. Per the germline V gene, CDR1 is SQVTM and CDR2 is ANQGSEA. V lost 3 bases to trimming and J lost 5 bases; unmatched junction nucleotides: 9. The TCR was taken from a man aged 55-75 years in good health and CMV-seronegative. Source material: PBMCs. The chain has TRBV29-1 and TRBJ2-5, with 10 nucleotides matching TRBD1. The CDR3 is CSVDSWTGGTETQYF. CDR3 nucleotides: TGCAGCGTTGATTCCTGGACAGGGGGAACGGAGACCCAGTACTTC.